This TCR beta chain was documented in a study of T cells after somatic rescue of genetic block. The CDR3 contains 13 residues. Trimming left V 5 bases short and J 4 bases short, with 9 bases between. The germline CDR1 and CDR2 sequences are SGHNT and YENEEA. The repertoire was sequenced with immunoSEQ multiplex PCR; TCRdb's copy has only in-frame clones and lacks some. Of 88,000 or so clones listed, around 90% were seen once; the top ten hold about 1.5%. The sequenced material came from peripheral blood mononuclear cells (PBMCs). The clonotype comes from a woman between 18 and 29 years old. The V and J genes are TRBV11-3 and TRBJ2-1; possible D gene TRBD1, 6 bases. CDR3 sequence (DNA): TGTGCCAGCAGCACCAGGGGATACAATGAGCAGTTCTTC. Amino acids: CASSTRGYNEQFF.